This TCR beta chain was recorded in a study of OX40 agonist ivuxolimab in advanced cancers. Looking at the study overall: Ivuxolimab, which targeted the costimulatory receptor OX40 (CD134), was an agonistic, fully human IgG2 monoclonal antibody. Intravenous ivuxolimab was administered to patients every 2 weeks at six dose levels: 0.01, 0.1, 0.3, 1.5, 3 and 10 mg/kg. The paper describes the monotherapy dose-escalation part (N ≈ 52 patients) of the phase I trial of ivuxolimab. Partial responses occurred in three dose-escalation patients, of whom one had hepatocellular carcinoma and two had cutaneous melanoma. The dose-escalation cohort was approximately 83% male with a mean age of about 54 years, ranging from roughly 20 to 85. Peripheral TCRbeta sequencing aimed to test whether ivuxolimab altered TCR sequence diversity and caused clonal T-cell expansion. Prior anti-PD-1, anti-PD-L1 or anti-CTLA-4 therapy was permitted, and 30% to 45% of dose-escalation patients had received checkpoint inhibitors. Of the approximately 50 dose-escalation patients, hepatocellular carcinoma was present in 19, melanoma in approximately 15, renal cell carcinoma in 9 and head and neck cancer in 9.

Genomic DNA was isolated from the sorted cells so that the TCRbeta CDR3 region could be sequenced. TCRbeta CDR3 regions were sequenced using the immunoSEQ Assay. TCRdb carries this immuneACCESS record with in-frame sequences only. Its versions omit some clonotypes, under half of them owing to an unresolved V gene in the studies checked, with the rest unexplained. The table for this sample lists about 48,000 clones; 88% of them were counted only once. The leading ten clones occupy 45% to 70% of the sample. Study-wide findings and limitations: The antigen specificity of the peripheral T cells that underwent clonal expansion was not determined. Low levels of normalized T-cell clonal expansion were also seen in some patients who did not respond. In the 0.1-3.0 mg/kg groups, partial responders had among the lowest normalized peripheral clonal expansion, particularly in CD8+ T cells. After ivuxolimab, expanded clones were on average more numerous among CD8+ T cells than among CD4+ T cells. At doses from 0.1 to 3.0 mg/kg, clonal expansion was seen in both CD4+ and CD8+ blood T cells between baseline and week 6.

A word on this clone: The target of this receptor is not known. Base qualities are missing; no much larger clone stands one base away.

Patients with autoimmune disease history or receiving systemic immunosuppression were excluded from the trial. Peripheral blood for TCR sequencing was collected from all dose cohorts at baseline, on cycle 4 day 1, and on cycle 7 day 1. Samples were obtained from an open-label, multicenter, first-in-human phase I dose-escalation trial of ivuxolimab. Adults with locally advanced or metastatic melanoma, renal cell carcinoma, hepatocellular carcinoma or head and neck squamous cell carcinoma were enrolled in the trial. Before TCR sequencing, CD4+ and CD8+ T cells were separately sorted from peripheral blood. From the cysteine through the phenylalanine, the CDR3 covers 15 amino acids. Kept here is only the CDR3 DNA, which spans 45 bases and is read in frame from base 1. The germline V gene (reference sequence) gives CDR1 as SEHNR and CDR2 as FQNEAQ. Relative to germline, V is 5 bases shorter and J is 0 bases shorter, with 13 bases between their ends.

The clonotype was recovered from an adult with an advanced solid tumor such as melanoma, head and neck, liver or kidney cancer. The rearranged segments are TRBV7-9 and TRBJ2-5; a tentative D call is TRBD2 (6 bases match). The sample here was CD4+ or CD8+ T cells sorted from blood, taken in a trial of the OX40 agonist ivuxolimab. The CDR3 protein sequence reads: CASSIDRDYQETQYF. The base sequence is TGTGCCAGCAGCATAGACCGGGACTACCAAGAGACCCAGTACTTC.